These 17 T cell receptor beta chains originate from one sample sequenced in a study of vaccination and CD4 T cells after COVID-19. Scientists ran DNA taken from cultured CD4+ T cells through the Oncomine TCR Beta short-read assay for sequencing. From the PCR reads, TCRdb called clonotypes with MiXCR, one entry per CDR3 protein. The data contain about 6,500 distinct CDR3 sequences, roughly 44% of them singletons. These TCRs' antigens remain unknown. Specified treatment: approximately nine-day PBMC culture with coronavirus spike peptide pools or control peptides (ViraFEST assay). CD4+ T cells of the unexposed donor were collected before the COVID-19 pandemic (2011-2018). The sequenced sample consisted of CD4+ T cells from blood, cultured in vitro. All receptors come from a human donor in good health.

In this sample, this clonotype turned up a few times. The chain's CDR3 is CAIYDRTYTEAFF. Written as DNA, the CDR3 is TGTGCCATCTACGACAGAACCTACACTGAAGCTTTCTTT. V gene TRBV19 combines with J gene TRBJ1-1; possible D gene TRBD1, 5 bases. This CDR3 region has 13 residues. Germline CDR1 LNHDA, CDR2 SQIVND (reference sequence). Trimming cost V 10 bases and J 3 bases, with 15 bases left between them.

The rearrangement uses TRBV28 and TRBJ1-1; D unresolved. Germline V lookup: CDR1 MDHEN, CDR2 SYDVKM. The length of the CDR3 is 12 residues. The V and J ends lost 6 bases and 7 bases respectively, with 12 bases between them. The CDR3 here is CASSPVGVEAFF. The CDR3 bases are TGTGCCAGCAGCCCGGTCGGAGTTGAAGCTTTCTTT. Full variable domain (rest looked up from reference TRBV28 and TRBJ1-1): DVKVTQSSRYLVKRTGEKVFLECVQDMDHENMFWYRQDPGLGLRLIYFSYDVKMKEKGDIPEGYSVSREKKERFSLILESASTNQTSMYLCASSPVGVEAFFGQGTRLTVV.

Only a few counts were recorded for this clonotype. The gene calls are TRBV7-2 and TRBJ2-2; no definite D call. The germline CDR1 and CDR2 sequences are SGHTA and FQGNSA. The CDR3 is made up of 15 amino acids. V lost 1 base and J lost 5, with 11 bases in between. CDR3 amino acids: CASSLGWERTGELFF. As DNA, the CDR3 is TGTGCCAGCAGCTTAGGGTGGGAAAGAACCGGGGAGCTGTTTTTT.

The chain employs TRBV25-1 and TRBJ2-7; 7 nucleotides align to TRBD2. V shed 8 bases and J 7 bases; nucleotides not matched to a gene: 14. The CDR3 consists of 14 residues. Germline V CDR1 and CDR2: MGHDK, SYGVNS. In nucleotides, the CDR3 is TGTGCCAGCGCTCCAATCGGACTAGTCAGGGAGCAGTACTTC. This sequence encodes CASAPIGLVREQYF.

The CDR3 reads CASSPESGRVTGELFF. CDR3 coding DNA: TGTGCCAGCAGCCCCGAGAGCGGGAGGGTTACCGGGGAGCTGTTTTTT. The V and J genes are TRBV5-6 and TRBJ2-2, with TRBD2 matching 10 bases. Trimming at V came to 4 bases and at J to 5 bases, leaving 8 bases not matched to a gene. Germline lookup yields CDR1 SGHDT and CDR2 YYEEEE. The length of the CDR3 is 16 residues.

The V and J genes are TRBV27 and TRBJ1-2; D not resolved. Germline values: CDR1 MNHEY, CDR2 SMNVEV (reference sequence). Trimming shortened V by 7 bases and J by 7 bases, and 19 bases separated the two germline ends. The CDR3 is made up of 14 amino acids. The CDR3 loop is CASTVSYPTGGYTF. CDR3 sequence (DNA): TGTGCCAGCACTGTCAGTTATCCCACCGGTGGCTACACCTTC.

DNA of the CDR3: TGCGCCAGCAGTCAAGGGCTCCCCCCAAACTACGAGCAGTACTTC. It translates to CASSQGLPPNYEQYF. The chain couples TRBV5-1 to TRBJ2-7; no clear D gene. Germline lookup yields CDR1 SGHRS and CDR2 YFSETQ. Trimming shortened V by 5 bases and J by 3 bases, and 18 bases separated the two germline ends. The CDR3 is made up of 15 amino acids.

The J gene is TRBJ1-2, the V gene TRBV29-1, with a possible D match to TRBD1 (5 bases). Germline CDR1 reads SQVTM; CDR2 reads ANQGSEA. V shed 3 bases and J shed 5 bases, with 16 bases lying between them. The CDR3 totals 14 residues. CDR3 loop: CSVEGGNLGYGYTF. The CDR3 coding sequence is TGCAGCGTTGAGGGGGGAAACCTGGGGTATGGCTACACCTTC.

This chain joins TRBV5-1 and TRBJ1-1; D is uncertain. This CDR3 is 13 amino acids long. Trimming pared 4 bases from V and 0 bases from J, leaving 7 bases between. Germline V gene lookup returns CDR1 SGHRS and CDR2 YFSETQ. The CDR3 loop reads CASSHNMNTEAFF. The DNA for the CDR3 is TGCGCCAGCAGCCATAACATGAACACTGAAGCTTTCTTT.

The J gene is TRBJ2-5, the V gene TRBV6-1; the D is unclear. V lost 3 bases, J lost 4 bases, and 15 bases lay in between. The CDR3 spans 15 residues. Germline V gives CDR1 MNHNS, CDR2 SASEGT. The CDR3 region is CASSDLWGLGETQYF. The CDR3 DNA reads TGTGCCAGCAGTGATTTATGGGGTCTTGGAGAGACCCAGTACTTC.

This clonotype was counted a few times. This chain uses TRBV25-1 with TRBJ1-1, with a weak D call TRBD1 (6 bases). The germline gives CDR1 MGHDK, CDR2 SYGVNS. Trimming pared 5 bases from V and 7 bases from J, leaving 11 bases between. The CDR3 covers 12 residues. CDR3 protein: CASSTGLGEAFF. In nucleotides, the CDR3 is TGTGCCAGCAGTACAGGGTTAGGTGAAGCTTTCTTT.

This clonotype came up a few times. V is TRBV6-5 and J is TRBJ1-1; D is perhaps TRBD1 (5 bases). The CDR3 contains 13 residues. Trimming stripped 3 bases from V and 10 bases from J, with 15 bases between. CDR1 is MNHEY and CDR2 is SVGAGI in the germline V gene. The CDR3 spells CASSYAQGRGAFF. Here the CDR3 DNA reads TGTGCCAGCAGTTATGCCCAGGGTCGGGGAGCTTTCTTT.

V is TRBV12-3 or TRBV12-4 and J is TRBJ1-1; 10 bases are a match to TRBD1. This CDR3 has 14 amino acids. V was pared by 6 bases and J by 1 base, with 2 bases of the junction left unmatched. CDR3 in DNA: TGTGCCAGCAGCCGGGACAGGGGGAACACTGAAGCTTTCTTT. It is translated as CASSRDRGNTEAFF.

As DNA, the CDR3 is TGTGCCAGCAGTTCCCTCTACAATGAGCAGTTCTTC. Translation gives CASSSLYNEQFF. This chain uses TRBV12-3 or TRBV12-4 with TRBJ2-1; D is uncertain. This CDR3 is built from 12 residues. The V end was cut by 4 bases, the J end by 3 bases, with 4 bases between.

This clonotype was observed once. The chain is built from TRBV29-1 and TRBJ2-5; D may be TRBD1 (6 bases). The V end was cut by 6 bases, the J end by 5 bases, with 16 bases between. CDR1 and CDR2 from the germline V gene are SQVTM and ANQGSEA. The CDR3 runs to 13 residues. CDR3 region: CSVLGGGLETQYF. DNA for the CDR3: TGCAGCGTCCTCGGTGGGGGCCTGGAGACCCAGTACTTC.

The chain uses TRBV5-6 and TRBJ2-5; 9 bases line up with TRBD2. This CDR3 region has 15 residues. The germline gives CDR1 SGHDT, CDR2 YYEEEE. V was clipped by 5 bases and J by 4 bases; unmatched bases: 9. CDR3 coding DNA: TGTGCCAGCAGATATCTCGGCGGGGGGGGAGAGACCCAGTACTTC. Translation gives CASRYLGGGGETQYF.

The chain recombines TRBV2 with TRBJ1-5; D is unclear. Germline CDR1 and CDR2: SNHLY and FYNNEI. CDR3 size: 16 residues. V was cut by 7 bases and J by 6 bases, with 22 bases left in between. The CDR3 loop reads CASTVLGFGSIQPQHF. The CDR3 DNA sequence: TGTGCCAGCACGGTCCTGGGGTTTGGTAGTATTCAGCCCCAGCATTTT.